This entry lists 27 T cell receptor beta chains sequenced from one sample in a study of CD8 T cells in Susac syndrome. After extraction with the RNeasy kit, 0.5 to 1 ug of the RNA was reverse transcribed using random hexamers. MiXCR, applied by TCRdb to the immunoSEQ multiplex PCR reads, yields one record per CDR3 protein. The sample yields approximately 110,000 distinct CDR3 sequences, around 94% seen once. Source material: CD4+ T cells from PBMCs. The receptor source for this set is a human donor in good health.

The gene calls are TRBV11-2 and TRBJ2-3; 9 nucleotides align to TRBD1. Trimming cost V 4 bases and J 5 bases; bases outside gene matches: 4. The CDR3 runs 14 residues. Germline V lookup: CDR1 SGHAT, CDR2 FQNNGV. CDR3 residues: CASSWTGAGDTQYF. The CDR3 DNA sequence: TGTGCCAGCAGCTGGACAGGGGCGGGAGATACGCAGTATTTT.

J is TRBJ1-1 and V is TRBV29-1; 7 nucleotides match TRBD1. Per germline, CDR1 SQVTM and CDR2 ANQGSEA. Trimming cost V 4 bases and J 1 base; bases outside gene matches: 6. CDR3 length: 14 amino acids. In DNA, the CDR3 is TGCAGCGTTGTGGGTGACAGGGCGAACACTGAAGCTTTCTTT. This gives the protein CSVVGDRANTEAFF.

The chain recombines TRBV20-1 with TRBJ2-5; D is uncertain. V was shortened by 3 bases and J by 0 bases, with 11 bases between the two germline ends. The CDR3 loop spans 14 amino acids. Per germline, CDR1 DFQATT and CDR2 SNEGSKA (reference sequence). CDR3 coding DNA: TGCAGTGCTAGTCCTTTGTCAGACCAAGAGACCCAGTACTTC. Its protein is CSASPLSDQETQYF.

The rearrangement uses TRBV5-1 and TRBJ1-5, with 8 bases that match TRBD1. The ends lost 4 bases at V and 5 bases at J; junction bases unmatched: 2. The CDR3 covers 13 residues. CDR1 SGHRS and CDR2 YFSETQ come from the germline V gene. The CDR3 protein is CASSADRDQPQHF. The DNA of the CDR3 is TGCGCCAGCAGCGCGGACAGGGATCAGCCCCAGCATTTT. Full variable domain (missing parts from reference TRBV5-1 and TRBJ1-5): KAGVTQTPRYLIKTRGQQVTLSCSPISGHRSVSWYQQTPGQGLQFLFEYFSETQRNKGNFPGRFSGRQFSNSRSEMNVSTLELGDSALYLCASSADRDQPQHFGDGTRLSIL.

The genes are TRBV2 and TRBJ1-3, with 8 bases aligning to TRBD1. The CDR3 length is 14 residues. With V trimmed by 6 bases and J by 4 bases, 5 bases remained unmatched. Germline V gives CDR1 SNHLY, CDR2 FYNNEI. The CDR3 protein is CASSAGGAGNTIYF. The CDR3 bases are TGTGCCAGCAGCGCAGGGGGCGCGGGAAACACCATATATTTT. The full variable domain, in which reference TRBV2 and TRBJ1-3 provide the parts outside the CDR3, is EPEVTQTPSHQVTQMGQEVILRCVPISNHLYFYWYRQILGQKVEFLVSFYNNEISEKSEIFDDQFSVERPDGSNFTLKIRSTKLEDSAMYFCASSAGGAGNTIYFGEGSWLTVV.

This chain uses TRBV3-1 with TRBJ2-1, with D hard to call. From germline, CDR1 is LGHDT and CDR2 YNNKEL (reference sequence). Trimming shortened V by 2 bases and J by 7 bases, and 21 bases separated the two germline ends. The CDR3 extends over 17 amino acids. The CDR3, as DNA: TGTGCCAGCAGCCAAACCCCGGGTCCCCCTCGAGGAAATGAGCAGTTCTTC. Residues: CASSQTPGPPRGNEQFF.

The rearrangement joins TRBV7-9 to TRBJ2-1; D gene ambiguous. The CDR3 consists of 11 residues. The V end lost 5 bases, the J end lost 9 bases, and 8 bases lay between the germline ends. The germline V gene encodes CDR1 SEHNR and CDR2 FQNEAQ (reference sequence). The CDR3 reads CASSPLTEQFF. CDR3 in DNA: TGTGCCAGCAGCCCCTTGACTGAGCAGTTCTTC.

V and J are TRBV5-6 and TRBJ1-2; 9 bases are a match to TRBD1. Losses at the gene ends were 2 bases for V and 2 bases for J; bases not matched to a gene: 1. CDR3 length: 14 amino acids. Germline V gives CDR1 SGHDT, CDR2 YYEEEE. In DNA form, the CDR3 reads TGTGCCAGCAGCTTCGGGACAGGGAACTATGGCTACACCTTC. Translating gives CASSFGTGNYGYTF.

The chain combines TRBV5-4 with TRBJ1-1; the D is unclear. Germline V gene data show CDR1 as SGHNT and CDR2 as YYREEE (reference sequence). V lost 0 bases to trimming and J lost 1 base, with 10 bases between them. The CDR3 sequence is 15 residues long. For the CDR3, the DNA is TGTGCCAGCAGCTTGGTGAGGGCGGGGAACACTGAAGCTTTCTTT. Its protein product is CASSLVRAGNTEAFF.

The chain links TRBV5-4 to TRBJ1-5; 7 nucleotides line up with TRBD1. The CDR3 is 16 amino acids. V lost 0 bases to trimming and J lost 7 bases; unmatched junction nucleotides: 10. Germline CDR1 SGHNT, CDR2 YYREEE (reference sequence). CDR3 coding DNA: TGTGCCAGCAGCTTGGCCTCGGACAGGCCGGAGCAGCCCCAGCATTTT. This encodes CASSLASDRPEQPQHF.

The chain carries TRBV5-1 and TRBJ1-4, with 9 bases lining up with TRBD1. Trimming cost V 3 bases and J 8 bases; bases outside gene matches: 2. The CDR3 totals 13 residues. Germline loops: CDR1 SGHRS, CDR2 YFSETQ. Written as DNA, the CDR3 is TGCGCCAGCAGCTACGGACAGGGGGAAAAACTGTTTTTT. Amino acids: CASSYGQGEKLFF.

The chain combines TRBV10-3 with TRBJ2-7, with 10 bases matching TRBD1. The CDR3 covers 14 residues. After removal of 4 bases from V and 5 bases from J, the junction contained 5 bases not matched to a gene. CDR1 is ENHRY and CDR2 is SYGVKD in the germline V gene. CDR3 sequence reads: CAISGATGGHEQYF. For the CDR3, the DNA is TGTGCCATCAGTGGAGCGACAGGGGGCCACGAGCAGTACTTC.

This clonotype showed up just a few times. The chain links TRBV6-5 to TRBJ2-7; a possible D gene is TRBD1 (5 bases). The V gene lost 2 bases and the J gene lost 3 bases, with 8 bases spanning the gap. The CDR3 loop spans 13 amino acids. Germline V gives CDR1 MNHEY, CDR2 SVGAGI. Here the CDR3 reads CASSYQTDYEQYF. The CDR3, as DNA: TGTGCCAGCAGTTACCAGACAGACTACGAGCAGTACTTC.

The V and J genes are TRBV11-2 and TRBJ2-7; D is perhaps TRBD1 or TRBD2 (6 bases each). Germline CDR1 SGHAT, CDR2 FQNNGV. The V end was cut by 2 bases, the J end by 2 bases, with 19 bases between. The CDR3 consists of 17 residues. The CDR3 nucleotides are TGTGCCAGCAGCTTATATTCGGGAGCGGAGGGGGCCTACGAGCAGTACTTC. Amino acids: CASSLYSGAEGAYEQYF.

The CDR3 DNA is TGCGCCAGCAGCCAGGGTCATACCTACGAGCAGTACTTC. Protein: CASSQGHTYEQYF. The genes are TRBV4-3 and TRBJ2-7, with no clear D. Trimming shortened V by 3 bases and J by 2 bases, and 8 bases separated the two germline ends. From germline, CDR1 is LGHNA and CDR2 YSLEER. The CDR3 runs 13 residues.

The gene calls are TRBV19 and TRBJ2-7, with 12 bases fitting TRBD1. V lost 0 bases and J lost 2; bases outside the gene matches: 11. The CDR3 extends over 19 amino acids. In germline, CDR1 is LNHDA, CDR2 SQIVND (reference sequence). CDR3 amino acids: CASSIDPPGTGGRAYEQYF. DNA of the CDR3: TGTGCCAGTAGTATAGATCCCCCCGGGACAGGGGGCAGGGCCTACGAGCAGTACTTC.

Written as DNA, the CDR3 is TGCAGTGCTGGGACTAGCGGGAGTTTGTTCTTC. Its protein product is CSAGTSGSLFF. The chain employs TRBV20-1 and TRBJ2-1, with 14 bases identical to TRBD2. The germline gives CDR1 DFQATT, CDR2 SNEGSKA (reference sequence). This CDR3 is 11 amino acids long. V was clipped by 5 bases and J by 15 bases; unmatched bases: 3.

The rearrangement links TRBV4-1 to TRBJ2-7; TRBD1 aligns across 7 bases. V lost 5 bases to trimming and J lost 0 bases; unmatched junction nucleotides: 4. CDR3 length equals 14 residues. From germline, CDR1 is MGHRA and CDR2 YSYEKL. CDR3 residues: CASSKGARSYEQYF. In DNA form, the CDR3 reads TGCGCCAGCAGCAAGGGGGCCCGCTCCTACGAGCAGTACTTC.

This rearrangement joins TRBV30 to TRBJ2-7, with D unresolved. CDR3 length: 11 amino acids. Germline V CDR1 and CDR2: GTSNPN, SVGIG (reference sequence). Trimming pared 2 bases from V and 4 bases from J, leaving 6 bases between. The CDR3 nucleotides read TGTGCCTGGAGTAAGAATTACGAGCAGTACTTC. Protein: CAWSKNYEQYF.

The gene calls are TRBV29-1 and TRBJ1-1, with TRBD1 as a possible D gene (5 bases). Germline V gene lookup returns CDR1 SQVTM and CDR2 ANQGSEA. V was clipped by 3 bases and J by 11 bases, with 10 bases between them. This CDR3 has 10 amino acids. CDR3 in amino acids: CSVDRVAAFF. DNA for the CDR3: TGCAGCGTTGACAGGGTGGCCGCTTTCTTT.

This clonotype showed up just a few times. The gene calls are TRBV12-3 or TRBV12-4 and TRBJ1-1, with TRBD1 as a possible D gene (5 bases). The CDR3 runs to 13 residues. Trimming took 5 bases from V and 5 from J, leaving 12 bases between them. The CDR3 loop is CASSHPRETEAFF. CDR3 nucleotides: TGTGCCAGCAGTCACCCCAGGGAAACTGAAGCTTTCTTT.

The chain combines TRBV7-2 with TRBJ2-2; 11 bases agree with TRBD2. The germline V gene encodes CDR1 SGHTA and CDR2 FQGNSA. The CDR3 loop spans 16 amino acids. After removal of 5 bases from V and 7 bases from J, the junction contained 9 bases not matched to a gene. The CDR3 DNA follows: TGTGCCAGCAGCCCCTCTAGCGGGAGGTATATCGGGGAGCTGTTTTTT. Translating it yields CASSPSSGRYIGELFF.

This clonotype was seen just once. The chain links TRBV6-2 or TRBV6-3 to TRBJ2-3; TRBD2 might be the D (6 bases). The CDR3 spans 14 residues. V dropped 8 bases and J dropped 3 bases, with 15 bases sitting between them. Germline V gene data show CDR1 as MNHEY and CDR2 as SVGEGT. The CDR3: CASGSGVTTDTQYF. CDR3 bases: TGTGCCAGCGGCTCGGGAGTGACGACAGATACGCAGTATTTT.

The gene calls are TRBV5-4 and TRBJ2-3, with D uncertain. From germline, CDR1 is SGHNT and CDR2 YYREEE (reference sequence). V was trimmed by 3 bases and J by 4 bases, leaving 9 bases between them. The CDR3 sequence is 13 residues long. In nucleotides, the CDR3 is TGTGCCAGCAGCTCGGAGCCCGCAGATACGCAGTATTTT. It encodes CASSSEPADTQYF.

The gene calls are TRBV2 and TRBJ2-2; no definite D call. CDR1 is SNHLY and CDR2 is FYNNEI in the germline V gene. CDR3 length equals 16 residues. V was clipped by 5 bases and J by 4 bases, with 17 bases between them. The CDR3 nucleotides read TGTGCCAGCAGTCTTACCAGGTCTGGCGGCACCGGGGAGCTGTTTTTT. Translating gives CASSLTRSGGTGELFF.

The V call is TRBV5-1, the J call TRBJ2-7, with D perhaps given as TRBD1 or TRBD2 (5 bases each). Trimming stripped 2 bases from V and 7 bases from J, with 19 bases between. The CDR3 consists of 15 residues. Germline CDR1 reads SGHRS; CDR2 reads YFSETQ. The CDR3 spells CASSFLGAPSGEQYF. CDR3 nucleotides: TGCGCCAGCAGCTTCCTAGGGGCCCCCTCGGGGGAGCAGTACTTC.

V is TRBV6-5 and J is TRBJ1-2, with unresolved D. The ends were cut back, 2 bases at V and 4 bases at J, with 8 bases in the middle. The CDR3 contains 13 residues. In germline, CDR1 is MNHEY, CDR2 SVGAGI. This chain's CDR3 is CASSYGVTYGYTF. The CDR3 bases are TGTGCCAGCAGTTACGGGGTGACCTATGGCTACACCTTC.